The source of this TCR beta chain is a study of blood T cell repertoires in COVID-19. Study-wide background: Acute and convalescent COVID-19 samples came from the United States, Italy and Spain. T cells, B-cell-depleted T cells, or PBMCs supplied cDNA or gDNA.

Source study methods: Reference gene primer amplification yielded estimated nucleated cell counts. Some clones are missing from TCRdb's copy, which holds only in-frame ones; the method was immunoSEQ multiplex PCR. V and J calls and clone size are those listed in that table; D and trimming were worked out from the DNA. The data hold around 100,000 clones, with 69% observed a single time. V was shortened by 5 bases and J by 0 bases, with 10 bases between the two germline ends. The CDR3 consists of 14 residues. Germline V gives CDR1 MRHNA, CDR2 SNTAGT. Source material: peripheral blood. The V call is TRBV6-4, the J call TRBJ1-1; tentatively, D is TRBD1 (5 bases). This clonotype originated in a man aged 80 or over with acute or convalescent COVID-19. The CDR3 is CASSSGGVNTEAFF. The CDR3 DNA reads as TGTGCCAGCAGTTCGGGGGGGGTGAACACTGAAGCTTTCTTT.